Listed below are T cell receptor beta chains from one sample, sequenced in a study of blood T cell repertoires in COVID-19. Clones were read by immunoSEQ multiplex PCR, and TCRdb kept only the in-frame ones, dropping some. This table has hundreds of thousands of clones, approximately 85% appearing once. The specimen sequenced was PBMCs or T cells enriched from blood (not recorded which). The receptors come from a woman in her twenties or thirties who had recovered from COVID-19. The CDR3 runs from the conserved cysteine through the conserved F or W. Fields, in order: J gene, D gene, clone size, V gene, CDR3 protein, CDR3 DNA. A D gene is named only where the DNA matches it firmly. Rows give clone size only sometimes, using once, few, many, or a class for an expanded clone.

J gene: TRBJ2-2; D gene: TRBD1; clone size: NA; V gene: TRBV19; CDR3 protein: CASSIAGQGDLPNTGELFF; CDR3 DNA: TGTGCCAGTAGTATAGCGGGACAGGGCGATCTGCCGAACACCGGGGAGCTGTTTTTT
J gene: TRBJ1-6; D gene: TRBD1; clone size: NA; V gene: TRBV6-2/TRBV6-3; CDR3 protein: CASSPRKPDRALGSPLHF; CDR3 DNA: TGTGCCAGCAGCCCACGAAAACCGGACAGGGCGTTAGGTTCACCCCTCCACTTT
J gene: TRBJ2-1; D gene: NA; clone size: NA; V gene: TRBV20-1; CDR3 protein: CSPSVYNEQFF; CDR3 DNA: TGCAGTCCCAGCGTCTACAATGAGCAGTTCTTC
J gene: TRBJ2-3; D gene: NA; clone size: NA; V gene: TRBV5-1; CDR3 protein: CASSSSQETDTQYF; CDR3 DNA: TGCGCCAGCAGCTCCTCACAGGAAACAGATACGCAGTATTTT
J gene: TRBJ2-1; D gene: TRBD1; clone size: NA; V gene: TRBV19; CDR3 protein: CASYPAGTGLFREQFF; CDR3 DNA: TGTGCCAGTTATCCGGCCGGGACAGGGCTTTTTCGCGAGCAGTTCTTC
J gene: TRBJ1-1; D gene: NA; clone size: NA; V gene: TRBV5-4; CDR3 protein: CASSLGSGISNTEAFF; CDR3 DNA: TGTGCCAGCAGCTTGGGCAGCGGAATATCAAACACTGAAGCTTTCTTT
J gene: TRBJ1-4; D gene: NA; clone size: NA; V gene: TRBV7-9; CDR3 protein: CASRPGRAANEKLFF; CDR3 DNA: TGTGCCAGCAGGCCCGGGAGGGCTGCTAATGAAAAACTGTTTTTT
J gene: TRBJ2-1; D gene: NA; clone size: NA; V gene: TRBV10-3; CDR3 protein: CAISIQGSSDEQFF; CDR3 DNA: TGTGCCATCAGTATACAGGGCTCATCGGATGAGCAGTTCTTC
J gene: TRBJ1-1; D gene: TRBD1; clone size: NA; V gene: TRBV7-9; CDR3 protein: CASSLGTGGITEAFF; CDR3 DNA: TGTGCCAGCAGCTTAGGGACAGGGGGAATCACTGAAGCTTTCTTT
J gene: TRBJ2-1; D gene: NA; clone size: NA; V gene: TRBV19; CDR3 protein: CASSMGHLNEQFF; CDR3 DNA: TGTGCCAGTAGTATGGGCCACCTCAATGAGCAGTTCTTC
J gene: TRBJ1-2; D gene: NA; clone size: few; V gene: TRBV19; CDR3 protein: CAISEGGGYTF; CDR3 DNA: TGTGCCATTAGCGAGGGAGGGGGCTACACCTTC
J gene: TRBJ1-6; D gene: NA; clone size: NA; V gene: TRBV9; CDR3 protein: CASSVGGLISPLHF; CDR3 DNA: TGTGCCAGCAGCGTAGGAGGTTTAATATCACCCCTCCACTTT
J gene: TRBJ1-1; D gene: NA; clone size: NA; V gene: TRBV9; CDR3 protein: CASSVAPSPTEAFF; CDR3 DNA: TGTGCCAGCAGCGTAGCCCCTTCCCCCACTGAAGCTTTCTTT
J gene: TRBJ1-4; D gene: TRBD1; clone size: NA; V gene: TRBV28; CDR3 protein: CASRDRGNEKLFF; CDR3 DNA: TGTGCCAGCAGGGACAGGGGGAATGAAAAACTGTTTTTT
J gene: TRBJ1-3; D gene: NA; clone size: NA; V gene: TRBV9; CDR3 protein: CASSVDFEGGESGNTIYF; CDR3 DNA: TGTGCCAGCAGCGTAGATTTTGAGGGAGGGGAGTCTGGAAACACCATATATTTT
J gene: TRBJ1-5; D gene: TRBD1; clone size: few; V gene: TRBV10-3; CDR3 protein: CAISEGKGTGEQPQHF; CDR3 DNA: TGTGCCATCAGTGAGGGGAAAGGGACAGGGGAACAGCCCCAGCATTTT
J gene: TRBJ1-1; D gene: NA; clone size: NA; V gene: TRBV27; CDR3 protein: CASSLGGGRARSRVAFF; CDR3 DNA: TGTGCCAGCAGTTTAGGGGGGGGTAGGGCTCGCAGTAGGGTCGCTTTCTTT
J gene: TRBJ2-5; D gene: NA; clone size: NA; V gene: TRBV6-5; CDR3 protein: CASSRTGETQYF; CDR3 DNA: TGTGCCAGCAGTCGCACGGGGGAGACCCAGTACTTC
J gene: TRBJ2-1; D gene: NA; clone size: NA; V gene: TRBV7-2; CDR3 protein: CASSQGGGANNEQFF; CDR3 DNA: TGTGCCAGCAGCCAAGGGGGCGGGGCCAACAATGAGCAGTTCTTC
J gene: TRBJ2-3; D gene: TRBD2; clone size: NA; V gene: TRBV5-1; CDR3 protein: CASSLGLAGGNTDTQYF; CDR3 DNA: TGCGCCAGCAGCTTGGGGCTAGCGGGGGGCAACACAGATACGCAGTATTTT
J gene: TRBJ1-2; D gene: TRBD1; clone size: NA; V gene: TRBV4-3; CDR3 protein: CASSPGQARFYGYTF; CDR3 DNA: TGCGCCAGCAGCCCAGGACAGGCGAGATTCTATGGCTACACCTTC
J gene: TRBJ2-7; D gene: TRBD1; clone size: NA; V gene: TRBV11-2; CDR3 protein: CASSLMTGYRYEQYF; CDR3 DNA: TGTGCCAGCAGCTTGATGACAGGGTACCGCTACGAGCAGTACTTC
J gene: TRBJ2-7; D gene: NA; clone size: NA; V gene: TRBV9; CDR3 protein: CASSVGRDFRYEQYF; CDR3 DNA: TGTGCCAGCAGCGTCGGTCGGGATTTCCGCTACGAGCAGTACTTC
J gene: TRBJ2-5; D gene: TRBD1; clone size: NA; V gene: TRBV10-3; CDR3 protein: CAISVRTGVLETQYF; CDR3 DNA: TGTGCCATCAGTGTTAGGACAGGGGTTCTTGAGACCCAGTACTTC
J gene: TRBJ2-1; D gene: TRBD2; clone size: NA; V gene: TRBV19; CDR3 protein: CASSVRPLAGPSYNEQFF; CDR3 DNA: TGTGCCAGTAGTGTAAGGCCGCTAGCGGGGCCCTCTTACAATGAGCAGTTCTTC
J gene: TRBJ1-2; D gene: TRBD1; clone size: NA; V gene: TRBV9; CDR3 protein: CASSGGTAYGYTF; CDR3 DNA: TGTGCCAGCAGCGGTGGGACAGCCTATGGCTACACCTTC
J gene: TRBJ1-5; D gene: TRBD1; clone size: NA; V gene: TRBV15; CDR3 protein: CATSRATGDNQPQHF; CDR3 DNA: TGTGCCACCAGCAGAGCTACAGGGGACAATCAGCCCCAGCATTTT